The next 3 T cell receptor beta chains were all read from a single sample in a study of T cell repertoires in cytomegalovirus infection. TCRdb reanalysed the reads using MiXCR and keeps one entry per CDR3 protein. The data hold 300,000 to 400,000 distinct CDR3 sequences, with around 29% observed a single time. Their recognized antigens are unknown. The material sequenced was cultured PBMCs, taken from culture after CMV antigen stimulation. Receptors were obtained from a human donor in good health (CMV status not recorded). Some clones in this sample may be carry-over from other donors' samples.

The chain recombines TRBV27 with TRBJ1-2, with 8 positions matching TRBD1. The length of the CDR3 is 13 residues. The V and J ends lost 4 bases and 6 bases, in that order; junction bases with no gene match: 4. The germline V gene encodes CDR1 MNHEY and CDR2 SMNVEV (reference sequence). CDR3 sequence (DNA): TGTGCCAGCAGTTCGGGACAGGCTCATGGCTACACCTTC. Translating it yields CASSSGQAHGYTF.

This rearrangement joins TRBV2 to TRBJ1-4; D possibly corresponds to TRBD1 (5 bases). The V and J ends lost 7 bases and 7 bases respectively, with 22 bases between them. Germline values: CDR1 SNHLY, CDR2 FYNNEI. The CDR3 runs 16 residues. The CDR3 sequence: CASIGVGGPAVEKLFF. In nucleotides, the CDR3 is TGTGCCAGCATAGGGGTTGGAGGACCCGCCGTTGAAAAACTGTTTTTT.

The V gene is TRBV20-1, the J gene TRBJ2-1, with a possible D match to TRBD1 (5 bases). CDR1 and CDR2 (germline): DFQATT, SNEGSKA (reference sequence). The CDR3 is 14 residues long. V lost 5 bases and J 9 bases, leaving 20 bases between the germline ends. For the CDR3, the DNA is TGCAGTGCTCCAGACAAGGGGATTTCGTTTGAGCAGTTCTTC. It encodes CSAPDKGISFEQFF.